This T cell receptor beta chain was identified during a study of beta chain features in type 1 diabetes. The germline gives CDR1 MNHEY, CDR2 SMNVEV (reference sequence). Unmatched junction bases numbered 5, after V lost 3 bases and J lost 6 bases. The CDR3 covers 13 residues. The whole isolated RNA underwent reverse transcription, so sequencing captured expressed TCRB transcripts. Profiling relied on immunoSEQ multiplex PCR, and the TCRdb table lists in-frame clones only, not all of them. Here the sample spans 140,000 or so clones, about 10% being singletons. The TCR originated in a man aged 18-30 years in good health. Source material: naive CD4+ T cells from blood. The chain has TRBV27 and TRBJ2-7; 7 positions agree with TRBD1. CDR3 sequence (DNA): TGTGCCAGCAGTTTTACAGGGGCAGGCGAGCAGTACTTC. Amino acids: CASSFTGAGEQYF.